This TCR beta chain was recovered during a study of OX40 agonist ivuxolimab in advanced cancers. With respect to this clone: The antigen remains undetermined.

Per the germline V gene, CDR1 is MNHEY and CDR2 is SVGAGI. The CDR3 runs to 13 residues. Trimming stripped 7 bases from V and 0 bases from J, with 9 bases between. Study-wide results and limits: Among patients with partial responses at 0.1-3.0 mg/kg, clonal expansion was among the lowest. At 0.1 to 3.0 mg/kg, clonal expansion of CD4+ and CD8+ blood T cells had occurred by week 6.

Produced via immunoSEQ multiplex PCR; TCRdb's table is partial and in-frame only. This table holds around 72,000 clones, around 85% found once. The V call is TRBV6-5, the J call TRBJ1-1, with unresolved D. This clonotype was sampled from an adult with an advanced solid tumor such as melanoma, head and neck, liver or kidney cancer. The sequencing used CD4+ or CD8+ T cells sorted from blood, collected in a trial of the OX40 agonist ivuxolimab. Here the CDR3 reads CASKRTVNTEAFF. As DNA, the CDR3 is TGTGCCAGCAAAAGGACGGTGAACACTGAAGCTTTCTTT.